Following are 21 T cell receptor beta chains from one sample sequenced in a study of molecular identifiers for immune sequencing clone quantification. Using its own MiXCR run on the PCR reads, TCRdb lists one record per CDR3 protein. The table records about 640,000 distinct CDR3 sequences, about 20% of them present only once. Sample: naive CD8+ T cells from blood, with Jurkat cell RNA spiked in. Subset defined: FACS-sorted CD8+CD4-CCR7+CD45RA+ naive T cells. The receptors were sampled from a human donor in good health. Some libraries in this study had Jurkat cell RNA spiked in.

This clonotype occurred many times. The CDR3 spells CASSQGQSLYEQYF. The CDR3 DNA is TGTGCCAGCAGCCAGGGACAGAGCCTTTACGAGCAGTACTTC. The rearrangement joins TRBV16 to TRBJ2-7, with 7 bases matching TRBD1. The CDR3 extends over 14 amino acids. CDR1 is KGHSY, CDR2 FQNENV, per germline. J was trimmed by 4 bases and V by 3 bases; bases with no gene match: 6.

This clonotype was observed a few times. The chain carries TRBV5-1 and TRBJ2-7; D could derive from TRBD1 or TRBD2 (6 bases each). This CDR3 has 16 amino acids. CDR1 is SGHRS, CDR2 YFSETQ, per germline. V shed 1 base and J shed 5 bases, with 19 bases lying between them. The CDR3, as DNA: TGCGCCAGCAGCTTGATTAGCCCTTCCGGGGGCAACGAGCAGTACTTC. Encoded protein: CASSLISPSGGNEQYF.

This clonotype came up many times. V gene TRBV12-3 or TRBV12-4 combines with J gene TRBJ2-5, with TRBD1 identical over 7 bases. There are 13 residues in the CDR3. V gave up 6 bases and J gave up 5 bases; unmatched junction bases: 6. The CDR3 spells CASSKTGTETQYF. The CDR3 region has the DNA TGTGCCAGCAGCAAGACAGGGACGGAGACCCAGTACTTC.

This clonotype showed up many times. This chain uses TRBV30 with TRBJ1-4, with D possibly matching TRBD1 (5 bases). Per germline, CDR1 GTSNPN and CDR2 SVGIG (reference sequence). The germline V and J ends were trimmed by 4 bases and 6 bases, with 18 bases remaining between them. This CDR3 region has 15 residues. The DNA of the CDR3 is TGTGCCTGGAACCCAGGGATGATTTTGGATGAAAAACTGTTTTTT. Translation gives CAWNPGMILDEKLFF.

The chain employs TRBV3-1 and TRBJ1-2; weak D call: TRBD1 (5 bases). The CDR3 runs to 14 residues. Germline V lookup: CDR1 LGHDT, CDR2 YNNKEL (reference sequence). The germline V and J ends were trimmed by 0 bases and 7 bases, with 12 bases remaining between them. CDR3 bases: TGTGCCAGCAGCCAAGATATCAGGGATGGTGGCTACACCTTC. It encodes CASSQDIRDGGYTF.

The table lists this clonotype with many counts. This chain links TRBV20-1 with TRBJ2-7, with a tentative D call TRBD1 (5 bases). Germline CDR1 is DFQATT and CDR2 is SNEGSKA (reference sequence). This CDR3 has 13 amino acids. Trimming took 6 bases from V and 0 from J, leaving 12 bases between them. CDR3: CSAQQVNSYEQYF. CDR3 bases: TGCAGTGCACAACAGGTAAACTCCTACGAGCAGTACTTC.

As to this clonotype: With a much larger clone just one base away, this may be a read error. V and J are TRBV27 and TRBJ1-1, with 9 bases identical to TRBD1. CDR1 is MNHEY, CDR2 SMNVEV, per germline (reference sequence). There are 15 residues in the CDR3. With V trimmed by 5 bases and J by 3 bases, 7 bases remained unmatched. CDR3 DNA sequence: TGTGCCAGCAGTCGGGGACAGGGTTCTCACACTGAAGCTTTCTTT. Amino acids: CASSRGQGSHTEAFF.

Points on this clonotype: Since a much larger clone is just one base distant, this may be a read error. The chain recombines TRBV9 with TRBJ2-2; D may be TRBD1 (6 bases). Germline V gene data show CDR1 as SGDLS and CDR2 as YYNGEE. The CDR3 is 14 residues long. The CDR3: CASSGGQYTGELVF. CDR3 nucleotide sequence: TGTGCCAGCAGCGGTGGACAGTACACCGGGGAGCTGGTTTTT.

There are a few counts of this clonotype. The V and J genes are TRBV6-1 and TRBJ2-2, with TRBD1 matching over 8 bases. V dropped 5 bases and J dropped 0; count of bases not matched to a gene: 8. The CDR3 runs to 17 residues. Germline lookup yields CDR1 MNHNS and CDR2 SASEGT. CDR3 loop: CASSIIGTGANTGELFF. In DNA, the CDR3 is TGTGCCAGCAGTATCATAGGGACAGGAGCGAACACCGGGGAGCTGTTTTTT.

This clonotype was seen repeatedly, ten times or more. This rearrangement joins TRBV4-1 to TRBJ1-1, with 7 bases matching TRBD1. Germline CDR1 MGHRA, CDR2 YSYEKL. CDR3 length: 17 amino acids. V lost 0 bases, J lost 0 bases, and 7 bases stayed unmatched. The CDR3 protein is CASSQDRMTGLNTEAFF. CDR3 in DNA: TGCGCCAGCAGCCAAGATCGTATGACAGGGTTGAACACTGAAGCTTTCTTT.

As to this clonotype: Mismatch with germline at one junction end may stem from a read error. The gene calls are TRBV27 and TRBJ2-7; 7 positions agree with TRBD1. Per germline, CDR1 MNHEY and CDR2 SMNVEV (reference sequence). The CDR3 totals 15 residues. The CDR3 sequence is CAGSLSQGPSYEQYF. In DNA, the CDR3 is TGTGCCGGCAGTTTATCACAGGGGCCCTCCTACGAGCAGTACTTC.

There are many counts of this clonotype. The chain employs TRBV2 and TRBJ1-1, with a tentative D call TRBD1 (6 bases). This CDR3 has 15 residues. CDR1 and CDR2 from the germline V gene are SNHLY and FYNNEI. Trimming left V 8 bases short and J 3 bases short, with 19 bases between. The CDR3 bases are TGTGCCAGCCCTTTGTCGAACAGGGTCGACACTGAAGCTTTCTTT. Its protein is CASPLSNRVDTEAFF.

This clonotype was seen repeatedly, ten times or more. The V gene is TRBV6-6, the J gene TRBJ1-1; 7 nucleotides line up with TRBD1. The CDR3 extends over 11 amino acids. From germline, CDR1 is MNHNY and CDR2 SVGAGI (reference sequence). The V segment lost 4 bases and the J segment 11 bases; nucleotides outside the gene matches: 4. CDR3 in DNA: TGTGCCAGCAGTTTGACAGGGCGGGCTTTCTTT. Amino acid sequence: CASSLTGRAFF.

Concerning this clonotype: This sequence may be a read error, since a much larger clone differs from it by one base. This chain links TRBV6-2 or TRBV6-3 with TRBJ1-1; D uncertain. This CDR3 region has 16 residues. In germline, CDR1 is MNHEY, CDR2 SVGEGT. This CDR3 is CASSYNGKSPNTVAFF. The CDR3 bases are TGTGCCAGCAGTTATAATGGGAAATCGCCGAACACTGTAGCTTTCTTT.

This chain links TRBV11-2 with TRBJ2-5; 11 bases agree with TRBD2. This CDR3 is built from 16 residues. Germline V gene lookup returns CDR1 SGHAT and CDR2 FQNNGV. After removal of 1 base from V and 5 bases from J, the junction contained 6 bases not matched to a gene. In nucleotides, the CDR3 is TGTGCCAGCAGCTTAGTAGCGGGAGGGCCGTCGGAGACCCAGTACTTC. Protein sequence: CASSLVAGGPSETQYF.

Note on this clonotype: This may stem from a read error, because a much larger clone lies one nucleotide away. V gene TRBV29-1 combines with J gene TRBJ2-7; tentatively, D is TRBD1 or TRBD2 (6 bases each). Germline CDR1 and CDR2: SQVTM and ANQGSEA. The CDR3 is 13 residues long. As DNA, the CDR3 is TGCAGCGTCTCCTGGGGGGCGGTCTACGAGCGGTACTTC. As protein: CSVSWGAVYERYF.

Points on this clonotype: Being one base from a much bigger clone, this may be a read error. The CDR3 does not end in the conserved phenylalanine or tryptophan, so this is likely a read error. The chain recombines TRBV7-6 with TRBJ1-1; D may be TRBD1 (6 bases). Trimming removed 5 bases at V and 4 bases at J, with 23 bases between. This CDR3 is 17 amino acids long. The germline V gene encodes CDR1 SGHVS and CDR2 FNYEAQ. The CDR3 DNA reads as TGTGCCAGCAGCCCGGAATCCTACAGGGATCGAGGCACTGAAGCTTTCCTT. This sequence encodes CASSPESYRDRGTEAFL.

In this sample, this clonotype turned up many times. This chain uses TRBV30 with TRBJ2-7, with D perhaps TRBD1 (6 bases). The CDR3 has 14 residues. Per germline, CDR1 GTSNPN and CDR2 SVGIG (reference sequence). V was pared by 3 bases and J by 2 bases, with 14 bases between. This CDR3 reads CAWRGGDRTYEQYF. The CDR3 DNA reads TGTGCCTGGAGAGGGGGTGACAGAACCTACGAGCAGTACTTC.

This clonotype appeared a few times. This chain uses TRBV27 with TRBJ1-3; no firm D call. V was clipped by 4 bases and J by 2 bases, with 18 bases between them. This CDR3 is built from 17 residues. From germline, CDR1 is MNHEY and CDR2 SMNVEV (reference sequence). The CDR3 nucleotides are TGTGCCAGCAGTTCCGTAACCCCCCTAGGGCCTGGAAACACCATATATTTT. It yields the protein CASSSVTPLGPGNTIYF.

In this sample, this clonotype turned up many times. CDR3 residues: CASSYHPGQARDTQYF. DNA of the CDR3: TGTGCCAGCAGTTACCACCCGGGACAGGCGAGAGATACGCAGTATTTT. The chain uses TRBV6-6 and TRBJ2-3; 8 bases fit TRBD1. The germline V gene encodes CDR1 MNHNY and CDR2 SVGAGI (reference sequence). V was pared by 2 bases and J by 5 bases, with 9 bases of the junction left unmatched. The CDR3 is 16 residues long.

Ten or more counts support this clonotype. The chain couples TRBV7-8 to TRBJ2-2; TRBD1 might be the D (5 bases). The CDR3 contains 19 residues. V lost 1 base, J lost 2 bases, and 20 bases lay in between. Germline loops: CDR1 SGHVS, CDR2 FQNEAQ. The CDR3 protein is CASSLVSLRQNANTGELFF. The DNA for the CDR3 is TGTGCCAGCAGCTTAGTATCATTAAGACAGAATGCCAACACCGGGGAGCTGTTTTTT.